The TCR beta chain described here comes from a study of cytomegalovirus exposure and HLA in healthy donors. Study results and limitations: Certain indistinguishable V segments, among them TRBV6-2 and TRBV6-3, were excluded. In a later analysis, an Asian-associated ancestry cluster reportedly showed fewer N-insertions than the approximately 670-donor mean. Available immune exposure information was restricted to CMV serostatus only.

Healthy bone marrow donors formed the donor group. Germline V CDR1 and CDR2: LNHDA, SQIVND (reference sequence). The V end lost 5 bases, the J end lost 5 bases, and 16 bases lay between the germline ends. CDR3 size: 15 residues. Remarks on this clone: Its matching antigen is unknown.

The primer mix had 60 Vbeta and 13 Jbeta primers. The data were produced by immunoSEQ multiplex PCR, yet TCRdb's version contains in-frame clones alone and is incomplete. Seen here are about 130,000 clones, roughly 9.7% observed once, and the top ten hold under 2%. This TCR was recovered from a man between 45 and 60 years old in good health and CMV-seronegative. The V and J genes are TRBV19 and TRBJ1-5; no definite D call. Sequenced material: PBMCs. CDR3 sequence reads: CASSFLRAGDQPQHF. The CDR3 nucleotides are TGTGCCAGTAGTTTTCTGAGGGCTGGGGATCAGCCCCAGCATTTT.